This TCR beta chain is from a study of shared clonotypes between healthy human individuals. Study-wide results and limits: Sequencing depth was predicted to influence how clonotypes are shared among donors. Non-shared clonotypes displayed generation probabilities falling below those of clonotypes present in all four donors.

TCRdb keeps only in-frame clones here, not all; method: immunoSEQ multiplex PCR. The sample carries under 2,500,000 clones, around 95% recorded once. Turning to this clone: Its antigen is undetermined.

Source material: naive CD4+ T cells sorted from blood. Described subset: CD45RA+ positively selected. The TCR comes from a man younger than 30 in good health.

DNA of the CDR3: TGTGCCAGTCGGAGGCAGGCCGGGTGGGACACTGAAGCTTTCTTT. This translates into CASRRQAGWDTEAFF. The chain employs TRBV19 and TRBJ1-1, with unresolved D. The length of the CDR3 is 15 residues. CDR1 is LNHDA and CDR2 is SQIVND in the germline V gene (reference sequence). V gave up 8 bases and J gave up 3 bases, with 19 bases separating them.